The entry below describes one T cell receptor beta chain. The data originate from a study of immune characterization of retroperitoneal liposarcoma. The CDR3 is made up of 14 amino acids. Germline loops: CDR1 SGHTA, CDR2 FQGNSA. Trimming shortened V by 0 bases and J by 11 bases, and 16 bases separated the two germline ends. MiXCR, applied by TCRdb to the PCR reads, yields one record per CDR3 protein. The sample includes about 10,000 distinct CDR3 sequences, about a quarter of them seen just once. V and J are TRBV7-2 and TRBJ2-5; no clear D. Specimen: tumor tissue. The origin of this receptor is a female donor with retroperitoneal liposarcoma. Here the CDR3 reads CASSLAHRNNEQYF. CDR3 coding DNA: TGTGCCAGCAGCTTAGCCCATAGGAACAATGAGCAGTACTTC.